The clone carrying this T cell receptor beta chain appeared many times. Unique molecular identifier tags were affixed to discrete cDNA molecules. Via MiXCR, TCRdb re-called the 5' RACE reads, giving one row per CDR3 protein. The sample comprises 90,000 to 120,000 distinct CDR3 sequences, around 10% of which are singletons, and 3% to 3.5% rests with the top ten. This sample is part of a study of early T cells in non-severe SARS-CoV-2 infection. About the research overall: Sequencing of unsorted whole blood was done on bulk RNA, leaving chains unpaired.

Between the trimmed V and J ends, which lost 1 base and 2 bases, there was a span of 3 bases. CDR1 is LGHNA and CDR2 is YNFKEQ in the germline V gene. The CDR3 extends over 12 amino acids. The chain links TRBV4-2 to TRBJ2-7, with D hard to call. The receptor's source is an adult who was a healthcare worker with PCR-confirmed SARS-CoV-2 infection or an uninfected control (not recorded which). Sequencing used whole blood. This chain's CDR3 is CASSQGAYEQYF. The CDR3 coding sequence is TGTGCCAGCAGCCAAGGGGCCTACGAGCAGTACTTC.